This is a list of T cell receptor beta chains from one sample in a study of T cell changes during pregnancy in multiple sclerosis. Using immunoSEQ multiplex PCR, the repertoire was profiled, and TCRdb retains in-frame clones only, with some absent. Here the sample spans 25,000 to 40,000 clones, 70% to 90% being singletons. Material: CD8+ T cells from peripheral blood mononuclear cells, obtained in the second trimester of pregnancy. The receptors shown here come from a female donor with multiple sclerosis, enrolled in a pregnancy study. CDR3s include the opening cysteine and the closing phenylalanine or tryptophan. D genes are given only for firm matches. Size is stated for part of the rows, as once, few or many counts, or as a class when the clone is expanded.

V gene,D gene,J gene,clone size,CDR3 DNA,CDR3 protein
TRBV11-2,TRBD1,TRBJ2-4,.,TGTGCCAGCAGCCCCCAGGGACAGCTACTAACCAAAAACATTCAGTACTTC,CASSPQGQLLTKNIQYF
TRBV19,TRBD2,TRBJ2-1,.,TGTGCCAGTAAGGGGACTAGCGGAGACTACAATGAGCAGTTCTTC,CASKGTSGDYNEQFF
TRBV6-5,TRBD2,TRBJ2-1,.,TGTGCCAGCAGTTACACGGGGGGCAATGAGCAGTTCTTC,CASSYTGGNEQFF
TRBV7-6,.,TRBJ2-7,.,TGTGCCAGCAGCCCCCCCCAGGGGTCGTACGAGCAGTACTTC,CASSPPQGSYEQYF
TRBV7-5,.,TRBJ1-1,.,TGTGCCAGAAGCTTCCTTCAGGGGGCTGGGATGAACACTGAAGCTTTCTTT,CARSFLQGAGMNTEAFF
TRBV5-5,TRBD2,TRBJ2-7,.,TGTGCCAGCAGCTTGTGGAGCGGGACGGTCGAGCAGTACTTC,CASSLWSGTVEQYF
TRBV5-1,.,TRBJ2-3,.,TGCGCCAGCAGCCTGGGGGGAGGAAGGAGCACAGATACGCAGTATTTT,CASSLGGGRSTDTQYF
TRBV4-3,.,TRBJ2-7,.,TGCGCCAGCAGCCAAAGTTTTTCACCTACGAAGCAGTACTTC,CASSQSFSPTKQYF
TRBV4-1,TRBD2,TRBJ2-5,.,TGCGCCAGCAGCCAAGGCGGGAGGGTACACCAAGAGACCCAGTACTTC,CASSQGGRVHQETQYF
TRBV30,TRBD1,TRBJ1-2,.,TGTGCCTGGAAGACAGGGTATGGCTACACCTTC,CAWKTGYGYTF
TRBV29-1,TRBD2,TRBJ2-7,once,TGCAGCGCGTCTGCTAGGGAGGGCGAGCAGTACTTC,CSASAREGEQYF
TRBV11-2,.,TRBJ2-1,.,TGTGCCAGCAGCTTGGTAGCGAAATACAATGAGCAGTTCTTC,CASSLVAKYNEQFF
TRBV7-8,TRBD2,TRBJ2-7,.,TGTGCCAGCAGCTTAGCCTCCGGGAGGGGGTACGAGCAGTACTTC,CASSLASGRGYEQYF
TRBV28,.,TRBJ2-7,once,TGTGCCAGCAGACATGACTACGGAGCGGACGAGCAGTACTTC,CASRHDYGADEQYF
TRBV29-1,.,TRBJ2-1,once,TGCAGCGTTGAAGATGGGGCCTCCAATGAGCAGTTCTTC,CSVEDGASNEQFF
TRBV5-1,.,TRBJ1-5,.,TGCGCCAGCATCCTGGGACATATTTCTTATAGCAATCAGCCCCAGCATTTT,CASILGHISYSNQPQHF
TRBV6-6,TRBD1,TRBJ1-2,once,TGTGCCAGCATCTTGGCGGGACAGGGTAACTATGGCTACACCTTC,CASILAGQGNYGYTF
TRBV7-3,.,TRBJ2-5,once,TGTGCCAGCAGCTTAATTGGCAGCCAAGAGACCCAGTACTTC,CASSLIGSQETQYF
TRBV27,TRBD1,TRBJ1-1,.,TGTGCCAGCAGTCCGTACAGGGACAGTATGAACACTGAAGCTTTCTTT,CASSPYRDSMNTEAFF
TRBV27,.,TRBJ2-7,.,TGTGCCAGCAGTTTCGCGTCTCGATACGAGCAGTACTTC,CASSFASRYEQYF
TRBV6-4,TRBD2,TRBJ2-1,.,TGTGCCAGCAGTGACTCGGCGGGAGGGCCGACCAATGAGCAGTTCTTC,CASSDSAGGPTNEQFF
TRBV7-9,.,TRBJ1-1,.,TGTGCCAGCACCCCCCCGGGGGACACTGAAGCTTTCTTT,CASTPPGDTEAFF
TRBV27,TRBD2,TRBJ2-1,.,TGTGCCAGCGGGCTGACGAGCGGGAGTTTCAATGAGCAGTTCTTC,CASGLTSGSFNEQFF
TRBV13,TRBD2,TRBJ2-7,once,TGTGCCAGCAGCTTAGGAGCGGGAGGTTCCTACGAGCAGTACTTC,CASSLGAGGSYEQYF
TRBV27,.,TRBJ2-7,.,TGTGCCAGCAGTTTACGGGACTCGAACTCCTACGAGCAGTACTTC,CASSLRDSNSYEQYF
TRBV7-6,TRBD2,TRBJ2-1,.,TGTGCCAGCAGCTTAGCGCCTAGCGGGAGTTCCTACAATGAGCAGTTCTTC,CASSLAPSGSSYNEQFF
TRBV7-2,TRBD1,TRBJ2-7,.,TGTGCCAGCAGCTCCGGGACAGGGACCTACGAGCAGTACTTC,CASSSGTGTYEQYF
TRBV27,.,TRBJ1-5,.,TGTGCCAGCAGTTCGGCCGGGGGGCCCCAGCATTTT,CASSSAGGPQHF
TRBV29-1,.,TRBJ2-5,.,TGCAGCGTTGAACTGGCGAGCGGAGAGACCCAGTACTTC,CSVELASGETQYF
TRBV4-3,.,TRBJ1-5,once,TGCGCCAGCAGCCAAGATTCGTATCAGCCCCAGCATTTT,CASSQDSYQPQHF
TRBV27,.,TRBJ2-1,.,TGTGCCAGCAGTACCAGACTTGACAATGAGCAGTTCTTC,CASSTRLDNEQFF
TRBV28,TRBD1,TRBJ2-2,.,TGTGCCAGCACGGCAGGGACAGGGCTAACCGGGGAGCTGTTTTTT,CASTAGTGLTGELFF
TRBV6-5,.,TRBJ2-1,.,TGTGCCAGCAGCCCCAACTCTATCAATGAGCAGTTCTTC,CASSPNSINEQFF
TRBV29-1,TRBD1,TRBJ2-7,.,TGCAGCGCACACGGACAGGGTGGCAACGAGCAGTACTTC,CSAHGQGGNEQYF
TRBV29-1,TRBD2,TRBJ2-1,.,TGCAGCGTTGAAGAGGTAGAGCGGGAGCCCATTGAGCAGTTCTTC,CSVEEVEREPIEQFF
TRBV4-3,TRBD2,TRBJ2-1,.,TGCGCCAGCAGCCAAGATTGGTTCCAGCGGGAGGGATTTGAGCAGTTCTTC,CASSQDWFQREGFEQFF
TRBV7-9,TRBD2,TRBJ2-1,.,TGTGCCAGCAGCACCCTAGCGGGTCCCTCCTACAATGAGCAGTTCTTC,CASSTLAGPSYNEQFF
TRBV27,TRBD2,TRBJ2-1,once,TGTGCCAGCAGTTTAGCGGGAGGGCCACTCAATGAGCAGTTCTTC,CASSLAGGPLNEQFF
TRBV28,TRBD1,TRBJ2-5,.,TGTGCCAGCAGGAAGGACAGGGGTATTCAAGAGACCCAGTACTTC,CASRKDRGIQETQYF
TRBV21-1,.,TRBJ1-6,.,TGTGCCAGCAGCAAAGAGCGGACGCTTGGTTCACCCCTCCACTTT,CASSKERTLGSPLHF
TRBV6-6,.,TRBJ2-3,.,TGTGCCAGCAGTTACCTGGGCGCGAAGGATACGCAGTATTTT,CASSYLGAKDTQYF
TRBV6-4,TRBD2,TRBJ2-1,.,TGTGCCAGCAGTGACTCGACTAGCGGCTACAATGAGCAGTTCTTC,CASSDSTSGYNEQFF
TRBV18,.,TRBJ2-7,.,TGTGCCAGCTCACGAACAGGGTTGTCTGGCGAGCAGTACTTC,CASSRTGLSGEQYF
TRBV4-3,.,TRBJ1-1,.,TGCGCCAGCAGCCAAGATGCAGGCAATGAAGCTTTCTTT,CASSQDAGNEAFF
TRBV28,.,TRBJ1-2,.,TGTGCCAGCAGTCACGGGCCCGGGAGGGGCTACACCTTC,CASSHGPGRGYTF
TRBV7-2,.,TRBJ2-7,.,TGTGCCAGCAGTTCCGGGACACCGAGCTCCTACGAGCAGTACTTC,CASSSGTPSSYEQYF
TRBV23-1,TRBD1,TRBJ1-3,.,TGCGCCAGCAACCACCGCGCGCGCCACAGGGGGCATGGAAACACCATATATTTT,CASNHRARHRGHGNTIYF
TRBV6-4,TRBD2,TRBJ2-3,.,TGTGCCAGCAGCGAGACTAGCGGGAGGTCAGATACGCAGTATTTT,CASSETSGRSDTQYF
TRBV28,TRBD2,TRBJ2-5,.,TGTGCCAGCAGTTTATCGGCTAGCGGGAAGGAGACCCAGTACTTC,CASSLSASGKETQYF
TRBV11-3,.,TRBJ1-1,.,TGTGCCAGCAAACAACCGGGGAACACTGAAGCTTTCTTT,CASKQPGNTEAFF
TRBV6-5,.,TRBJ2-2,.,TGTGCCAGCAGTTATCCTGCCGGGGAGCTGTTTTTT,CASSYPAGELFF
TRBV13,.,TRBJ1-1,few,TGTGCCAGCAGCTTGAGCGGCACTGAAGCTTTCTTT,CASSLSGTEAFF
TRBV28,TRBD1,TRBJ2-7,.,TGTGCCAGCCGGGACAGGGGATCCTACGAGCAGTACTTC,CASRDRGSYEQYF
TRBV5-3,TRBD2,TRBJ2-1,.,TGTGCCAGAAGCTCGACACGACTAGCGGGAAACAATGAGCAGTTCTTC,CARSSTRLAGNNEQFF
TRBV15,.,TRBJ2-3,.,TGTGCCACCAGCAGAGAATTGTGGAGTGGCACAGATACGCAGTATTTT,CATSRELWSGTDTQYF